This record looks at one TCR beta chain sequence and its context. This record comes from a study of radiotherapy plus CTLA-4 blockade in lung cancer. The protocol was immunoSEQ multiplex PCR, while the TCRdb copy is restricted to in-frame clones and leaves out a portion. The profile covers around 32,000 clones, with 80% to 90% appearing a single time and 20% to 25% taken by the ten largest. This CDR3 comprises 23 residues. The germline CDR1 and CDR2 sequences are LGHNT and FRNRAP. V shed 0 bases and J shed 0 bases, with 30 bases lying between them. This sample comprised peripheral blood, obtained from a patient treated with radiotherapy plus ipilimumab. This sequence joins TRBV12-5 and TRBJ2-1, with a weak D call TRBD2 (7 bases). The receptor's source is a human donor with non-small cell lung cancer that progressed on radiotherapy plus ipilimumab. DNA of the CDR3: TGTGCTAGTGGTTTGGTACGGGGGGCACTTTTGTATCCCAAGGCCCGCTCCTACAATGAGCAGTTCTTC. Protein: CASGLVRGALLYPKARSYNEQFF.